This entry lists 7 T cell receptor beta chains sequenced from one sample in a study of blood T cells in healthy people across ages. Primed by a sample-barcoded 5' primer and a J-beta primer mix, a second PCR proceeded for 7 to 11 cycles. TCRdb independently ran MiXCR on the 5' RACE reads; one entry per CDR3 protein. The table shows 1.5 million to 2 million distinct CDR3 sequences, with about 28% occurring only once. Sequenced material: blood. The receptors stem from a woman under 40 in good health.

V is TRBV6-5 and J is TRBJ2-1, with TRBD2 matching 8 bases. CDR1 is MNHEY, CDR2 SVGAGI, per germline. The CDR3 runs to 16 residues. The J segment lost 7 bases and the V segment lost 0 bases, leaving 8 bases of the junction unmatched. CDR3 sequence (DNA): TGTGCCAGCAGTTACTCCAGCGGGAGTTCTGGGAATGAGCAGTTCTTC. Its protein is CASSYSSGSSGNEQFF.

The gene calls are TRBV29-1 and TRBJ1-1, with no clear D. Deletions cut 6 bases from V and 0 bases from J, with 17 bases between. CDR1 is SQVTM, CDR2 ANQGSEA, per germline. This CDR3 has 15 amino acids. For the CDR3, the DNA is TGCAGCGTGCCCAGACCCAACAGCTTGAACACTGAAGCTTTCTTT. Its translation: CSVPRPNSLNTEAFF.

The CDR3 DNA reads as TGCAGTGCTACGACAGGCCAGAATAGCAATCAGCCCCAGCATTTT. It codes for CSATTGQNSNQPQHF. The rearrangement uses TRBV20-1 and TRBJ1-5; TRBD1 might be the D (6 bases). V was trimmed by 4 bases and J by 0 bases, leaving 13 bases between them. Germline-derived CDR1 and CDR2 are DFQATT and SNEGSKA (reference sequence). This CDR3 is 15 amino acids long.

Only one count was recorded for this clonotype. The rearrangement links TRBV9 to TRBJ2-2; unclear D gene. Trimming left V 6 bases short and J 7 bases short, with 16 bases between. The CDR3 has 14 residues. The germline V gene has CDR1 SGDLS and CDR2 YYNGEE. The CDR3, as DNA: TGTGCCAGCAAAGGTTCCCCGCTCAACGGGGAGCTGTTTTTT. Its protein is CASKGSPLNGELFF. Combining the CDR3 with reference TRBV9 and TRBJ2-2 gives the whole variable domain DSGVTQTPKHLITATGQRVTLRCSPRSGDLSVYWYQQSLDQGLQFLIQYYNGEERAKGNILERFSAQQFPDLHSELNLSSLELGDSALYFCASKGSPLNGELFFGEGSRLTVL.

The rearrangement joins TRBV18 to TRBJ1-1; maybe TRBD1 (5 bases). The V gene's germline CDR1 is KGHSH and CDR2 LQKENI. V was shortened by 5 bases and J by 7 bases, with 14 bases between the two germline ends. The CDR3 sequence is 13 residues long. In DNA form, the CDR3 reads TGTGCCAGCTCAGCGGCAGGGAGGAGTGAAGCTTTCTTT. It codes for CASSAAGRSEAFF.

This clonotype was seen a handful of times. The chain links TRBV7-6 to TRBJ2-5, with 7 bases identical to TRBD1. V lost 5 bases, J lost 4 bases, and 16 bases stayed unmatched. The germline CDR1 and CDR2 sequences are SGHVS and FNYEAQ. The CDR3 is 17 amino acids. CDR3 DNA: TGTGCCAGCAGCCCCGAGGGGGCTACCGCAGGGCGAGAGACCCAGTACTTC. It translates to CASSPEGATAGRETQYF. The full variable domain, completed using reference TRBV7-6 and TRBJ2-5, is GAGVSQSPRYKVTKRGQDVALRCDPISGHVSLYWYRQALGQGPEFLTYFNYEAQQDKSGLPNDRFSAERPEGSISTLTIQRTEQRDSAMYRCASSPEGATAGRETQYFGPGTRLLVL.

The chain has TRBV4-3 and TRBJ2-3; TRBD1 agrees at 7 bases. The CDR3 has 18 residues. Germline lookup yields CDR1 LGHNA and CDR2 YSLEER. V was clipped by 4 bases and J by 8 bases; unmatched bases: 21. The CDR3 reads CASSPSVSVGSTGVTQYF. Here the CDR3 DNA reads TGCGCCAGCAGCCCTTCCGTCTCTGTGGGATCCACAGGGGTTACGCAGTATTTT.